This T cell receptor (beta chain) was profiled in a study of human T cells and chemical hapten exposure. Study summary: Minor volume differences among pooled libraries chiefly drove per-sample TCR yield variation.

Time point specified: patch test 2, 6 weeks after DPC sensitization. Stated treatment: therapeutic diphenylcyclopropenone sensitization with weekly scalp DPC. Ahead of each patch test application, blood was drawn. Only a few counts were recorded for this clonotype. The antigen remains undetermined. Study-wide points: The number of TCRs above 1 in 1000 frequency did not change after DPC sensitization. Expanded TCRs formed significantly more large CDR3 similarity clusters than controls.

Trimming shortened V by 2 bases and J by 0 bases, and 5 bases separated the two germline ends. The CDR3 is 14 residues long. Germline values: CDR1 SGHTA, CDR2 FQGNSA. TCRdb re-derived calls from the RACE reads in MiXCR, one entry per CDR3 protein. This table holds more than 85,000 distinct CDR3 sequences, roughly 9% found once. The receptor's source is a woman aged 40-49 years with alopecia areata. Some clones in this sample may be carry-over from other donors' samples. Material: whole blood, obtained in connection with sensitization to the hapten diphenylcyclopropenone (DPC). The chain employs TRBV7-2 and TRBJ1-5; D gene uncertain. The CDR3 is CASSLIYSNQPQHF. In DNA form, the CDR3 reads TGTGCCAGCAGCTTAATATATAGCAATCAGCCCCAGCATTTT.